The 18 T cell receptor beta chains below come from one sample, sequenced in a study of cytomegalovirus exposure and HLA in healthy donors. The primer mix had 60 Vbeta and 13 Jbeta primers. TCRdb's copy holds only in-frame clones and misses some; the assay was immunoSEQ multiplex PCR. Among about 130,000 clones, 10% to 13% were seen once, and the ten largest hold 4% to 5%. What was sequenced was PBMCs. The receptors derive from a woman under 30 in good health and CMV-seropositive.

This clone was counted only a few times. The J gene is TRBJ2-7, the V gene TRBV5-4, with 8 bases identical to TRBD1. Germline V lookup: CDR1 SGHNT, CDR2 YYREEE (reference sequence). The CDR3 extends over 16 amino acids. V was pared by 2 bases and J by 1 base, with 8 bases of the junction left unmatched. Here the CDR3 reads CASSLAPTGGSYEQYF. DNA of the CDR3: TGTGCCAGCAGCTTAGCTCCAACAGGGGGGTCCTACGAGCAGTACTTC.

This clone showed up just a few times. The CDR3 spells CASRARVYEQYF. CDR3 nucleotides: TGTGCCAGCAGGGCCAGGGTTTACGAGCAGTACTTC. The chain uses TRBV2 and TRBJ2-7; perhaps TRBD1 as D (5 bases). The CDR3 totals 12 residues. The V and J ends lost 6 bases and 4 bases respectively, with 10 bases between them. Germline-derived CDR1 and CDR2 are SNHLY and FYNNEI.

The rearrangement joins TRBV2 to TRBJ1-6; a weak D match, TRBD1 (5 bases). CDR1 and CDR2 from the germline V gene are SNHLY and FYNNEI. There are 14 residues in the CDR3. V lost 4 bases to trimming and J lost 10 bases, with 14 bases between them. The CDR3 region is CASSVSGLGSPLHF. The CDR3, as DNA: TGTGCCAGCAGTGTATCAGGGCTAGGGTCACCCCTCCACTTT. The full variable domain, completed using reference TRBV2 and TRBJ1-6, is EPEVTQTPSHQVTQMGQEVILRCVPISNHLYFYWYRQILGQKVEFLVSFYNNEISEKSEIFDDQFSVERPDGSNFTLKIRSTKLEDSAMYFCASSVSGLGSPLHFGNGTRLTVT.

This clone has more than one count but fewer than ten. The genes are TRBV2 and TRBJ2-6; the match to TRBD1 covers 8 bases. The germline V gene has CDR1 SNHLY and CDR2 FYNNEI. The ends lost 6 bases at V and 0 bases at J; junction bases unmatched: 1. The CDR3 totals 15 residues. For the CDR3, the DNA is TGTGCCAGCAGAACAGGGGGCTCTGGGGCCAACGTCCTGACTTTC. It translates to CASRTGGSGANVLTF.

This clone has just a few counts. The J gene is TRBJ1-1, the V gene TRBV5-1, with D tentatively TRBD1 (6 bases). The V and J ends lost 4 bases and 0 bases respectively, with 19 bases between them. Looked up from germline, CDR1 is SGHRS and CDR2 is YFSETQ. The CDR3 runs 17 residues. The CDR3 sequence is CASSLNWDTAMNTEAFF. The CDR3 DNA sequence: TGCGCCAGCAGCCTTAACTGGGACACCGCTATGAACACTGAAGCTTTCTTT.

This clone was seen a few times. The chain employs TRBV6-1 and TRBJ1-1; TRBD1 matches at 8 bases. Germline V gene sequence: CDR1 MNHNS, CDR2 SASEGT. V lost 6 bases to trimming and J lost 4 bases; unmatched junction nucleotides: 4. The CDR3 consists of 13 residues. The CDR3 loop is CASSWDRSTEAFF. In DNA form, the CDR3 reads TGTGCCAGCAGCTGGGACAGGAGCACTGAAGCTTTCTTT.

V usage is TRBV30 and J usage is TRBJ2-1; 7 bases are a match to TRBD2. In germline, CDR1 is GTSNPN, CDR2 SVGIG (reference sequence). Trimming removed 3 bases from V and 10 bases from J; junction bases left unmatched: 3. This CDR3 comprises 11 residues. In DNA form, the CDR3 reads TGTGCCTGGAGATCGGGACTAGAGCAGTTCTTC. Its translation: CAWRSGLEQFF.

This rearrangement joins TRBV11-2 to TRBJ2-5; D unclear. The V and J ends lost 5 bases and 4 bases respectively, with 20 bases between them. The germline V gene encodes CDR1 SGHAT and CDR2 FQNNGV. There are 16 residues in the CDR3. The CDR3 DNA reads as TGTGCCAGCAGCCGAAGTATGGCCCTGCGGATAGAGACCCAGTACTTC. The encoded protein is CASSRSMALRIETQYF.

This clone was picked up a small number of times. The CDR3 region is CASSYSMTAATYEQYF. CDR3 nucleotides: TGTGCCAGCAGTTACTCGATGACTGCGGCTACCTACGAGCAGTACTTC. The V call is TRBV6-5, the J call TRBJ2-7; D is uncertain. This CDR3 spans 16 amino acids. Germline CDR1 reads MNHEY; CDR2 reads SVGAGI. V was clipped by 0 bases and J by 2 bases, with 14 bases between them.

The genes are TRBV30 and TRBJ2-2, with 7 bases matching TRBD1. Germline CDR1 reads GTSNPN; CDR2 reads SVGIG (reference sequence). The CDR3 is 13 residues long. The J segment lost 0 bases and the V segment lost 7 bases, leaving 2 bases of the junction unmatched. CDR3 region: CALRGPNTGELFF. The DNA of the CDR3 is TGTGCCTTGAGGGGGCCGAACACCGGGGAGCTGTTTTTT.

The V gene is TRBV28, the J gene TRBJ2-2; unclear D gene. The CDR3 sequence is 12 residues long. With 5 bases removed from V and 4 bases from J, the gap between germline ends came to 5 bases. Germline CDR1 is MDHEN and CDR2 is SYDVKM. The CDR3 protein is CASSSFTGELFF. The CDR3 region has the DNA TGTGCCAGCAGTAGCTTCACCGGGGAGCTGTTTTTT.

V is TRBV19 and J is TRBJ1-1; a possible D gene is TRBD1 (6 bases). CDR3 length equals 16 residues. Trimming shortened V by 5 bases and J by 4 bases, and 20 bases separated the two germline ends. Germline V gene lookup returns CDR1 LNHDA and CDR2 SQIVND (reference sequence). DNA for the CDR3: TGTGCCAGTAGTCTCTCGGTATTGGGGGCGCTCACTGAAGCTTTCTTT. Residues: CASSLSVLGALTEAFF.

This clone was counted a few times. V and J are TRBV7-9 and TRBJ2-7; tentatively, D is TRBD1 (5 bases). Germline V lookup: CDR1 SEHNR, CDR2 FQNEAQ (reference sequence). The CDR3 extends over 16 amino acids. The V gene lost 2 bases and the J gene lost 3 bases, with 17 bases spanning the gap. Written as DNA, the CDR3 is TGTGCCAGCAGCTTATCCACGCTACAGGCTGGCTACGAGCAGTACTTC. Its protein is CASSLSTLQAGYEQYF.

This clone was picked up a small number of times. V and J are TRBV30 and TRBJ1-2; D not certain. Germline lookup yields CDR1 GTSNPN and CDR2 SVGIG (reference sequence). The V gene lost 4 bases and the J gene lost 4 bases, with 13 bases spanning the gap. The CDR3 totals 13 residues. The CDR3 DNA is TGTGCCTGGACGGTTTTCCTTTTCTATGGCTACACCTTC. Its protein product is CAWTVFLFYGYTF. The full variable domain, with the rest looked up from reference TRBV30 and TRBJ1-2, is SQTIHQWPATLVQPVGSPLSLECTVEGTSNPNLYWYRQAAGRGLQLLFYSVGIGQISSEVPQNLSASRPQDRQFILSSKKLLLSDSGFYLCAWTVFLFYGYTFGSGTRLTVV.

The chain carries TRBV30 and TRBJ2-1, with 9 bases identical to TRBD2. The CDR3 runs 15 residues. Trimming removed 5 bases from V and 9 bases from J; junction bases left unmatched: 14. The V gene's germline CDR1 is GTSNPN and CDR2 SVGIG (reference sequence). CDR3 nucleotide sequence: TGTGCCTGGGGCCTGGGGGCTAGCGGGAACCTTGAGCAGTTCTTC. Residues: CAWGLGASGNLEQFF.

V is TRBV28 and J is TRBJ1-5; 8 bases agree with TRBD1. The germline V gene has CDR1 MDHEN and CDR2 SYDVKM. Unmatched junction bases numbered 3, after V lost 6 bases and J lost 5 bases. The CDR3 runs 13 residues. CDR3 loop: CASRGTGDQPQHF. Written as DNA, the CDR3 is TGTGCCAGCAGAGGGACAGGCGATCAGCCCCAGCATTTT.

The V and J genes are TRBV30 and TRBJ1-1; 8 bases agree with TRBD1. The CDR3 length is 13 residues. V was pared by 4 bases and J by 4 bases, with 5 bases of the junction left unmatched. Germline CDR1 reads GTSNPN; CDR2 reads SVGIG (reference sequence). For the CDR3, the DNA is TGTGCCTGGATGAGAGGACAGGGCACTGAAGCTTTCTTT. Its protein is CAWMRGQGTEAFF. The full variable domain, completed using reference TRBV30 and TRBJ1-1, is SQTIHQWPATLVQPVGSPLSLECTVEGTSNPNLYWYRQAAGRGLQLLFYSVGIGQISSEVPQNLSASRPQDRQFILSSKKLLLSDSGFYLCAWMRGQGTEAFFGQGTRLTVV.

This clone has only a few counts. This rearrangement joins TRBV4-1 to TRBJ2-3, with 10 bases matching TRBD2. Unmatched junction bases numbered 8, after V lost 8 bases and J lost 3 bases. Germline-derived CDR1 and CDR2 are MGHRA and YSYEKL. The CDR3 extends over 15 amino acids. CDR3 sequence (DNA): TGCGCCAGCCTTAGGGGGACTAGCGATACAGATACGCAGTATTTT. It encodes CASLRGTSDTDTQYF.